These 28 T cell receptor beta chains were sequenced from one sample in a study of beta chain features in type 1 diabetes. No antigen is known for these receptors. The entirety of the isolated RNA underwent reverse transcription, so expressed TCRB transcripts were sequenced. Sequencing used immunoSEQ multiplex PCR; TCRdb keeps in-frame clones, though not all of them. This sample yields about 300,000 clones, of which about 13% are seen a single time; approximately 0.016% belongs to the top ten. Study findings and constraints: The study found moderately but significantly shorter TCRB CDR3s in all four CD4+ subsets of Type 1 diabetes patients.

The sequencing input was naive CD4+ T cells from blood. These receptors all come from a woman younger than 30 with type 1 diabetes.

This clone was picked up a small number of times. V gene TRBV30 combines with J gene TRBJ2-1; weak D call: TRBD1 (6 bases). The CDR3 loop spans 14 amino acids. Trimming took off 8 bases at V and 5 bases at J, with 19 bases between the two ends. CDR1 and CDR2 (germline): GTSNPN, SVGIG (reference sequence). CDR3 loop: CARQTGRHDNEQFF. CDR3 sequence (DNA): TGTGCCAGGCAAACAGGGCGCCACGACAATGAGCAGTTCTTC.

This chain connects TRBV30 to TRBJ1-2; D not resolved. The CDR3 contains 11 residues. Trimming took off 2 bases at V and 7 bases at J, with 8 bases between the two ends. Germline CDR1 is GTSNPN and CDR2 is SVGIG (reference sequence). The chain's CDR3 is CAWSIRVGYTF. The CDR3 DNA reads TGTGCCTGGAGTATACGGGTTGGCTACACCTTC.

The table lists this clone with a few counts. V usage is TRBV2 and J usage is TRBJ1-2; D is possibly TRBD1 (6 bases). V lost 6 bases and J lost 8, with 16 bases in between. Germline loops: CDR1 SNHLY, CDR2 FYNNEI. The CDR3 contains 13 residues. The CDR3 sequence is CASRSGTLGGYTF. DNA for the CDR3: TGTGCCAGCAGATCAGGGACACTCGGAGGCTACACCTTC.

This clone was counted many times. This chain uses TRBV29-1 with TRBJ2-5; D uncertain. From germline, CDR1 is SQVTM and CDR2 ANQGSEA. The CDR3 is made up of 11 amino acids. Trimming removed 6 bases from V and 5 bases from J, with 10 bases in between. CDR3 sequence (DNA): TGCAGCGTCGAGTATTGGGAGACCCAGTACTTC. It encodes CSVEYWETQYF.

This rearrangement joins TRBV7-8 to TRBJ2-5; D gene unclear. The CDR3 spans 15 residues. Germline loops: CDR1 SGHVS, CDR2 FQNEAQ. Trimming stripped 5 bases from V and 1 base from J, with 14 bases between. The CDR3 spells CASSLNPSAQETQYF. The DNA of the CDR3 is TGTGCCAGCAGCCTAAACCCGTCCGCCCAAGAGACCCAGTACTTC.

The V gene is TRBV30, the J gene TRBJ1-4; 7 positions match TRBD1. The CDR3 is made up of 16 amino acids. The V and J ends lost 5 bases and 0 bases, in that order; junction bases with no gene match: 9. Germline V gene data show CDR1 as GTSNPN and CDR2 as SVGIG (reference sequence). Here the CDR3 reads CAWSLGTAATNEKLFF. The DNA for the CDR3 is TGTGCCTGGTCCCTTGGGACAGCCGCAACTAATGAAAAACTGTTTTTT.

This clone was seen a handful of times. CDR3 sequence reads: CASTRGSGSLYNEQFF. The CDR3 nucleotides are TGTGCCAGCACCAGGGGTAGCGGGAGCCTATACAATGAGCAGTTCTTC. V usage is TRBV25-1 and J usage is TRBJ2-1; 9 bases map to TRBD2. The CDR3 runs 16 residues. The V segment lost 7 bases and the J segment 4 bases; nucleotides outside the gene matches: 11. Germline-derived CDR1 and CDR2 are MGHDK and SYGVNS.

The chain carries TRBV7-9 and TRBJ2-7; 7 nucleotides line up with TRBD2. The CDR3 is made up of 14 amino acids. The V gene's germline CDR1 is SEHNR and CDR2 FQNEAQ (reference sequence). V gave up 1 base and J gave up 3 bases; unmatched junction bases: 3. DNA of the CDR3: TGTGCCAGCAGCTTAGGCGGCGGGAGCTACGAGCAGTACGTC. It encodes CASSLGGGSYEQYV.

V usage is TRBV28 and J usage is TRBJ1-1; D uncertain. CDR1 is MDHEN, CDR2 SYDVKM, per germline. V lost 3 bases and J 5 bases, leaving 7 bases between the germline ends. The CDR3 loop spans 12 amino acids. The chain's CDR3 is CASSLQATEAFF. The CDR3, as DNA: TGTGCCAGCAGTTTGCAGGCTACTGAAGCTTTCTTT.

V gene TRBV29-1 combines with J gene TRBJ1-1; 7 bases fit TRBD1. J was trimmed by 2 bases and V by 6 bases; bases with no gene match: 9. The CDR3 extends over 14 amino acids. Germline V gives CDR1 SQVTM, CDR2 ANQGSEA. The CDR3 nucleotides are TGCAGCGTCCAACCGACAGGGATTAACACTGAAGCTTTCTTT. Its protein product is CSVQPTGINTEAFF. Combining the CDR3 with reference TRBV29-1 and TRBJ1-1 gives the whole variable domain SAVISQKPSRDICQRGTSLTIQCQVDSQVTMMFWYRQQPGQSLTLIATANQGSEATYESGFVIDKFPISRPNLTFSTLTVSNMSPEDSSIYLCSVQPTGINTEAFFGQGTRLTVV.

The CDR3 protein is CASLSGLAGDGEQFF. In DNA, the CDR3 is TGTGCCAGCCTATCGGGACTAGCGGGGGATGGCGAGCAGTTCTTC. This chain joins TRBV6-1 and TRBJ2-1; 14 bases align to TRBD2. The CDR3 totals 15 residues. V lost 8 bases and J lost 10; bases outside the gene matches: 10. Germline V gives CDR1 MNHNS, CDR2 SASEGT.

The V and J genes are TRBV18 and TRBJ2-7; D ambiguous. Looked up from germline, CDR1 is KGHSH and CDR2 is LQKENI. V was cut by 3 bases and J by 3 bases, with 6 bases left in between. This CDR3 spans 12 amino acids. The CDR3 DNA is TGTGCCAGCTCACCCGCGATCTACGAGCAGTACTTC. This sequence encodes CASSPAIYEQYF.

V is TRBV30 and J is TRBJ1-2, with 7 bases matching TRBD1. CDR1 GTSNPN and CDR2 SVGIG come from the germline V gene (reference sequence). The V gene end was trimmed by 5 bases and the J gene end by 2 bases; junction bases not matched to a gene: 2. CDR3 length: 12 amino acids. CDR3 in amino acids: CAWATGNYGYTF. Written as DNA, the CDR3 is TGTGCCTGGGCGACAGGGAACTATGGCTACACCTTC.

The chain recombines TRBV4-2 with TRBJ2-7; D is possibly TRBD1 (6 bases). This CDR3 contains 15 residues. Germline V CDR1 and CDR2: LGHNA, YNFKEQ. Trimming cost V 4 bases and J 0 bases, with 13 bases left between them. The CDR3 loop reads CASSPSTGHSYEQYF. The CDR3 nucleotides read TGTGCCAGCAGCCCCTCAACAGGGCACTCCTACGAGCAGTACTTC.

CDR3 sequence reads: CASSQVSGSVYEQYF. The CDR3 bases are TGTGCCAGCAGCCAGGTGTCCGGGAGTGTGTACGAGCAGTACTTC. The V call is TRBV28, the J call TRBJ2-7, with D perhaps matching TRBD2 (6 bases). The V end was cut by 6 bases, the J end by 4 bases, with 19 bases between. The germline CDR1 and CDR2 sequences are MDHEN and SYDVKM. The CDR3 runs 15 residues.

This chain joins TRBV18 and TRBJ2-7; D gene unclear. Looked up from germline, CDR1 is KGHSH and CDR2 is LQKENI. With 2 bases removed from V and 9 bases from J, the gap between germline ends came to 17 bases. The CDR3 is 14 residues long. DNA for the CDR3: TGTGCCAGCTCACCAGGCGAGTCTGAGGTTCCGCAGTACTTC. As protein: CASSPGESEVPQYF. The whole variable domain, filled in from reference TRBV18 and TRBJ2-7, reads NAGVMQNPRHLVRRRGQEARLRCSPMKGHSHVYWYRQLPEEGLKFMVYLQKENIIDESGMPKERFSAEFPKEGPSILRIQQVVRGDSAAYFCASSPGESEVPQYFGPGTRLTVT.

This chain connects TRBV5-1 to TRBJ2-2; no clear D. Per germline, CDR1 SGHRS and CDR2 YFSETQ. The CDR3 is made up of 14 amino acids. Between the trimmed V and J ends, which lost 2 bases and 0 bases, there was a span of 5 bases. Written as DNA, the CDR3 is TGCGCCAGCAGCTTTAGCCCGAACACCGGGGAGCTGTTTTTT. Translating gives CASSFSPNTGELFF.

The genes are TRBV19 and TRBJ1-5, with D perhaps TRBD1 (5 bases). Per the germline V gene, CDR1 is LNHDA and CDR2 is SQIVND (reference sequence). Trimming removed 3 bases from V and 6 bases from J, with 12 bases in between. This CDR3 is 14 amino acids long. The CDR3 protein is CASSIGGGVQPQHF. CDR3 coding DNA: TGTGCCAGTAGTATTGGCGGGGGTGTTCAGCCCCAGCATTTT.

The chain joins TRBV7-7 to TRBJ2-5; D may be TRBD1 (5 bases). Trimming left V 5 bases short and J 6 bases short, with 16 bases between. In germline, CDR1 is SSHAT, CDR2 FNYEAQ (reference sequence). This CDR3 contains 14 residues. The CDR3, as DNA: TGTGCCAGCAGCCCCCCCGGGCAGGGTCAGACCCAGTACTTC. It specifies CASSPPGQGQTQYF.

The chain has TRBV18 and TRBJ2-1, with a possible D match to TRBD2 (6 bases). The CDR3 spans 15 residues. Trimming pared 5 bases from V and 0 bases from J, leaving 11 bases between. From germline, CDR1 is KGHSH and CDR2 LQKENI. As DNA, the CDR3 is TGTGCCAGCTCAACTAGCTTGGGCTCCTACAATGAGCAGTTCTTC. Amino acids: CASSTSLGSYNEQFF. The full variable domain, its missing parts supplied by reference TRBV18 and TRBJ2-1, is NAGVMQNPRHLVRRRGQEARLRCSPMKGHSHVYWYRQLPEEGLKFMVYLQKENIIDESGMPKERFSAEFPKEGPSILRIQQVVRGDSAAYFCASSTSLGSYNEQFFGPGTRLTVL.

The chain employs TRBV11-2 and TRBJ1-1; D not resolved. The ends were cut back, 2 bases at V and 5 bases at J, with 9 bases in the middle. CDR3 size: 13 residues. Germline V lookup: CDR1 SGHAT, CDR2 FQNNGV. The CDR3 loop reads CASSLRWETEAFF. CDR3 DNA: TGTGCCAGCAGCTTACGTTGGGAGACTGAAGCTTTCTTT.

This clone has a handful of counts. This sequence joins TRBV28 and TRBJ2-7; TRBD1 is a possible D gene (5 bases). There are 12 residues in the CDR3. Per germline, CDR1 MDHEN and CDR2 SYDVKM. V was clipped by 3 bases and J by 3 bases, with 6 bases between them. The CDR3 spells CASSLGRYEQYF. The CDR3 bases are TGTGCCAGCAGTTTGGGGCGCTACGAGCAGTACTTC.

This clone has only a few counts. The chain links TRBV29-1 to TRBJ1-2, with a tentative D call TRBD1 (6 bases). The CDR3 has 12 residues. The ends were cut back, 2 bases at V and 8 bases at J, with 12 bases in the middle. Germline assignment: CDR1 SQVTM and CDR2 ANQGSEA. The CDR3 DNA follows: TGCAGCGTTGAACTAGGGACAAAGGGCTACACCTTC. Translated, it gives CSVELGTKGYTF.

This chain connects TRBV11-2 to TRBJ2-7; a weak D match, TRBD1 (6 bases). V gave up 5 bases and J gave up 3 bases, with 11 bases separating them. There are 13 residues in the CDR3. Germline V lookup: CDR1 SGHAT, CDR2 FQNNGV. The CDR3 here is CASSLDRDYEQYF. The CDR3 coding sequence is TGTGCCAGCAGCCTGGACAGAGACTACGAGCAGTACTTC.

This clone showed up just a few times. The CDR3 loop is CASSLPLGDRSFEQYF. In DNA form, the CDR3 reads TGTGCCAGCAGCTTGCCGCTGGGGGACAGATCTTTCGAGCAGTACTTC. This chain connects TRBV7-8 to TRBJ2-7; 7 bases are a match to TRBD1. Germline loops: CDR1 SGHVS, CDR2 FQNEAQ. CDR3 size: 16 residues. V lost 3 bases and J lost 6; bases outside the gene matches: 14.

The V call is TRBV7-2, the J call TRBJ1-4, with 8 bases lining up with TRBD1. CDR1 and CDR2 (germline): SGHTA, FQGNSA. J was trimmed by 7 bases and V by 2 bases; bases with no gene match: 6. The CDR3 is 15 residues long. CDR3 nucleotides: TGTGCCAGCAGCTTATATACAGGGGGAGGTGAAAAACTGTTTTTT. Protein sequence: CASSLYTGGGEKLFF.

This clone was seen a handful of times. The gene calls are TRBV28 and TRBJ2-1, with D possibly matching TRBD2 (5 bases). Trimming stripped 8 bases from V and 6 bases from J, with 14 bases between. CDR3 length: 13 residues. Looked up from germline, CDR1 is MDHEN and CDR2 is SYDVKM. This CDR3 is CASFGLKGNEQFF. The DNA of the CDR3 is TGTGCCAGCTTCGGACTTAAGGGCAATGAGCAGTTCTTC.

The CDR3 reads CASSPREGGGYEQYV. The CDR3, as DNA: TGTGCCAGCAGCCCCCGGGAAGGGGGCGGGTACGAGCAGTACGTC. This chain joins TRBV4-2 and TRBJ2-7; 7 positions agree with TRBD1. This CDR3 region has 15 residues. J lost 4 bases, V lost 4 bases, and 10 bases had no gene match. From germline, CDR1 is LGHNA and CDR2 YNFKEQ.